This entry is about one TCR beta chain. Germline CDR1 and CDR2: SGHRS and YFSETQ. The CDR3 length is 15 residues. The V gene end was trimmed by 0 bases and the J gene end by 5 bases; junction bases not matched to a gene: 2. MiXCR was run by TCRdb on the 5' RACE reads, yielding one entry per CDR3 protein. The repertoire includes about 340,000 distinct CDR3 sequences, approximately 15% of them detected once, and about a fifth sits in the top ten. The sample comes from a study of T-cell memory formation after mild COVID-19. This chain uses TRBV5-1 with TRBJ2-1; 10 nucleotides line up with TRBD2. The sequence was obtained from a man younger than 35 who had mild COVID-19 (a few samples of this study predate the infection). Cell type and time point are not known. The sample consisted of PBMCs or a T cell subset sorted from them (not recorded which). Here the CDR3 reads CASSLERGGNNEQFF. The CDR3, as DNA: TGCGCCAGCAGCTTGGAGCGGGGGGGAAACAATGAGCAGTTCTTC.